This section outlines one T cell receptor (beta chain) sequence together with its context. Its antigen is not known. This specimen comes from a study of OX40 agonist ivuxolimab in advanced cancers. For the study at large: Males comprised approximately 84% of the group, whose mean age was approximately 60 years (range about 20 to 85). Of the patients, three showed partial responses, one with hepatocellular carcinoma and two with cutaneous melanoma.

The repertoire was sequenced with immunoSEQ multiplex PCR; TCRdb's copy has only in-frame clones and lacks some. The sample yields some 95,000 clones, 92% seen once. Patients with a history of autoimmune disease or on systemic immunosuppression were excluded. Study-wide points: Relative to CD4+ cells, CD8+ T cells on average had more expanded clones.

The specimen comprised CD4+ or CD8+ T cells sorted from blood, sampled in a trial of the OX40 agonist ivuxolimab. The clonotype comes from an adult with an advanced solid tumor such as melanoma, head and neck, liver or kidney cancer.

The CDR3 DNA is TGTGCCAGCAGCTCACAGGACAGGGGAGACACAGATACGCAGTATTTT. Its translation is CASSSQDRGDTDTQYF. This sequence joins TRBV5-5 and TRBJ2-3; the match to TRBD1 covers 9 bases. Per the germline V gene, CDR1 is SGHKS and CDR2 is YYEKEE (reference sequence). This CDR3 contains 16 residues. J lost 2 bases, V lost 3 bases, and 7 bases had no gene match. Full variable domain (outside the CDR3, taken from reference TRBV5-5 and TRBJ2-3): DAGVTQSPTHLIKTRGQQVTLRCSPISGHKSVSWYQQVLGQGPQFIFQYYEKEERGRGNFPDRFSARQFPNYSSELNVNALLLGDSALYLCASSSQDRGDTDTQYFGPGTRLTVL.